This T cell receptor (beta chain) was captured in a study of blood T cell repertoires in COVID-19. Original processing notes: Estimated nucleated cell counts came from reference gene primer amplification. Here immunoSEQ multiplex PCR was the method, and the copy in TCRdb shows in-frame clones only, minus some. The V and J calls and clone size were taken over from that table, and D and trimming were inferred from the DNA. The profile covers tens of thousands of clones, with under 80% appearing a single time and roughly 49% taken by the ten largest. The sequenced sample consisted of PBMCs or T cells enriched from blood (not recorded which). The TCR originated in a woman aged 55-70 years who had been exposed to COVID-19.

Here the CDR3 reads CASSQSREREDHEQYF. For the CDR3, the DNA is TGCGCCAGCAGTCAATCCAGGGAGCGGGAGGACCACGAGCAGTACTTC. The V call is TRBV23-1, the J call TRBJ2-7, with 9 nucleotides matching TRBD2. TRBV23-1 is placed among ORFs of uncertain function. Unmatched junction bases numbered 8, after V lost 0 bases and J lost 5 bases. This CDR3 is built from 16 residues.